What follows are 25 T cell receptor beta chains derived from one specimen sequenced in a study of T cell repertoires in cytomegalovirus infection. Via MiXCR, TCRdb re-called the reads, giving one row per CDR3 protein. Here the sample spans about 400,000 distinct CDR3 sequences, roughly 20% being singletons. Sequences were obtained from PBMCs. The receptors stem from a human donor in good health (CMV status not recorded). Some clones in this sample may be carry-over from other donors' samples.

Of note for this clonotype: Since a much larger clone is just one base distant, this may be a read error. The chain combines TRBV7-2 with TRBJ1-1; D remains unclear. CDR1 and CDR2 (germline): SGHTA, FQGNSA. Deletions cut 4 bases from V and 6 bases from J, with 21 bases between. The CDR3 is 16 residues long. CDR3 DNA: TGTGCCAGCAGCTCCAGGAATACAGAATTCGTGGCTGAAGCTTTCTTT. Translated, it gives CASSSRNTEFVAEAFF.

The table lists this clonotype with many counts. The rearrangement joins TRBV7-9 to TRBJ2-7, with TRBD1 matching 9 bases. The length of the CDR3 is 16 residues. After removal of 2 bases from V and 5 bases from J, the junction contained 10 bases not matched to a gene. The germline gives CDR1 SEHNR, CDR2 FQNEAQ (reference sequence). The CDR3 region is CASSLFDGGDRDEQYF. The CDR3 DNA reads TGTGCCAGCAGCTTATTCGATGGGGGGGACAGGGACGAGCAGTACTTC.

The count of this clonotype is one. The chain combines TRBV5-4 with TRBJ2-1, with D uncertain. Trimming removed 0 bases at V and 9 bases at J, with 10 bases between. This CDR3 contains 13 residues. The V gene's germline CDR1 is SGHNT and CDR2 YYREEE (reference sequence). The CDR3, as DNA: TGTGCCAGCAGCTTGGACCAGCTAGGTGAGCAGTTCTTC. Protein: CASSLDQLGEQFF.

This clonotype was detected ten times or more. The rearrangement uses TRBV12-3 or TRBV12-4 and TRBJ1-5, with D unclear. The CDR3 is made up of 15 amino acids. Trimming removed 0 bases at V and 2 bases at J, with 8 bases between. The CDR3 protein is CASSLARLGNQPQHF. In nucleotides, the CDR3 is TGTGCCAGCAGTTTAGCCCGGCTTGGCAATCAGCCCCAGCATTTT.

The sample holds a few counts of this clonotype. This chain connects TRBV12-3 or TRBV12-4 to TRBJ2-1, with TRBD1 as a possible D gene (6 bases). The CDR3 runs to 16 residues. The V and J ends lost 3 bases and 8 bases respectively, with 20 bases between them. CDR3 sequence reads: CASSFGNHRVSYEQFF. The CDR3 nucleotides are TGTGCCAGCAGTTTTGGGAATCACAGGGTGAGCTATGAGCAGTTCTTC.

This clonotype was seen repeatedly, ten times or more. The V call is TRBV7-9, the J call TRBJ2-4, with D perhaps matching TRBD1 (6 bases). Germline CDR1 SEHNR, CDR2 FQNEAQ (reference sequence). The germline V and J ends were trimmed by 3 bases and 0 bases, with 6 bases remaining between them. The CDR3 contains 14 residues. The DNA of the CDR3 is TGTGCCAGCAGCTTGGGGGCAGCCAAAAACATTCAGTACTTC. Its translation: CASSLGAAKNIQYF.

This clonotype was detected only a few times. The junction departs from the called germline gene at one end, perhaps through a read error. The V gene is TRBV5-1, the J gene TRBJ2-1; 8 bases line up with TRBD2. The CDR3 has 12 residues. The germline gives CDR1 SGHRS, CDR2 YFSETQ. Here the CDR3 reads CASSPGTSEGDF. In DNA, the CDR3 is TGCGCCAGCAGTCCCGGGACTAGTGAAGGGGATTTC.

As regards this clonotype: Given the absence of the conserved phenylalanine or tryptophan at the CDR3 end, a read error is likely. The chain joins TRBV10-3 to TRBJ1-1; D gene unclear. Trimming stripped 2 bases from V and 3 bases from J, with 7 bases between. This CDR3 comprises 13 residues. The V gene's germline CDR1 is ENHRY and CDR2 SYGVKD. CDR3 sequence reads: CAISERTDTEAFS. CDR3 coding DNA: TGTGCCATCAGTGAGCGGACCGACACTGAAGCTTTCTCT.

The rearrangement joins TRBV2 to TRBJ2-7; 7 positions agree with TRBD2. The length of the CDR3 is 12 residues. V dropped 6 bases and J dropped 3; count of bases not matched to a gene: 2. CDR1 and CDR2 (germline): SNHLY, FYNNEI. The CDR3 is CASRGTIYEQYF. CDR3 nucleotide sequence: TGTGCCAGCAGGGGGACTATCTACGAGCAGTACTTC.

This clonotype has only a few counts. The chain employs TRBV6-6 and TRBJ1-4; D is perhaps TRBD1 (5 bases). This CDR3 comprises 13 residues. Germline CDR1 MNHNY, CDR2 SVGAGI (reference sequence). Between the trimmed V and J ends, which lost 6 bases and 7 bases, there was a span of 12 bases. The CDR3 region has the DNA TGTGCCAGCAGCCCTAGCGGGGGTGAAAAACTGTTTTTT. It yields the protein CASSPSGGEKLFF.

There are a few counts of this clonotype. J is TRBJ1-1 and V is TRBV6-1, with D perhaps TRBD1 (6 bases). In germline, CDR1 is MNHNS, CDR2 SASEGT. There are 14 residues in the CDR3. The V gene lost 7 bases and the J gene lost 5 bases, with 17 bases spanning the gap. CDR3 residues: CASTSLQGRTEAFF. The CDR3 nucleotides are TGTGCCAGCACCTCTTTACAGGGTAGAACTGAAGCTTTCTTT.

This clonotype was counted a few times. The chain carries TRBV29-1 and TRBJ2-5; D may be TRBD1 or TRBD2 (5 bases each). This CDR3 comprises 13 residues. Germline loops: CDR1 SQVTM, CDR2 ANQGSEA. V lost 1 base and J lost 2, with 8 bases in between. CDR3 loop: CSVEGWGQETQYF. In DNA, the CDR3 is TGCAGCGTTGAAGGTTGGGGGCAAGAGACCCAGTACTTC.

This clonotype was counted ten times or more. The V call is TRBV10-3, the J call TRBJ2-2, with a possible D match to TRBD1 (6 bases). Germline CDR1 reads ENHRY; CDR2 reads SYGVKD. The CDR3 loop spans 15 amino acids. V dropped 6 bases and J dropped 6 bases, with 17 bases sitting between them. As DNA, the CDR3 is TGTGCCATCAGAAGAACAGGGTTTGGCGCCGGGGAGCTGTTTTTT. This translates into CAIRRTGFGAGELFF.

The V gene is TRBV12-3 or TRBV12-4, the J gene TRBJ1-1; no clear D gene. The CDR3 is 10 amino acids. V lost 7 bases to trimming and J lost 10 bases, with 10 bases between them. Here the CDR3 reads CASTTNVAFF. For the CDR3, the DNA is TGTGCCAGCACCACCAACGTAGCTTTCTTT.

This rearrangement joins TRBV5-5 to TRBJ2-7; 9 nucleotides match TRBD1. Trimming took 3 bases from V and 2 from J; bases not matched to a gene: 6. The CDR3 spans 15 residues. In germline, CDR1 is SGHKS, CDR2 YYEKEE (reference sequence). DNA for the CDR3: TGTGCCAGCAGCTCCTCCGGGACAGGGCCCTACGAGCAGTACTTC. Translated: CASSSSGTGPYEQYF.

This clonotype was found many times. The chain recombines TRBV4-3 with TRBJ1-1; D is ambiguous. V was shortened by 2 bases and J by 8 bases, with 12 bases between the two germline ends. The length of the CDR3 is 13 residues. Germline CDR1 LGHNA, CDR2 YSLEER. The CDR3 coding sequence is TGCGCCAGCAGCCAAAGCCGGGGTTCGGAAGCTTTCTTT. It translates to CASSQSRGSEAFF.

V and J are TRBV7-2 and TRBJ2-7, with 7 bases that match TRBD2. Germline trimming cut 3 bases from V and 4 bases from J; bases unmatched to any gene: 9. The CDR3 length is 15 residues. CDR1 and CDR2 (germline): SGHTA, FQGNSA. In nucleotides, the CDR3 is TGTGCCAGCAGCTTGGAAGCGGGAAGAACTTACGAGCAGTACTTC. Translating gives CASSLEAGRTYEQYF.

This clonotype was found many times. The chain joins TRBV12-5 to TRBJ2-1; no clear D. V was trimmed by 0 bases and J by 10 bases, leaving 10 bases between them. Germline CDR1 reads LGHNT; CDR2 reads FRNRAP. CDR3 size: 13 residues. The CDR3 reads CASGLVAPFEQFF. In DNA, the CDR3 is TGTGCTAGTGGTTTGGTAGCCCCGTTCGAGCAGTTCTTC.

In this sample, this clonotype turned up many times. The V and J genes are TRBV27 and TRBJ1-1; D is unclear. Trimming removed 2 bases from V and 0 bases from J, with 13 bases in between. Germline loops: CDR1 MNHEY, CDR2 SMNVEV (reference sequence). The CDR3 length is 16 residues. The CDR3 DNA sequence: TGTGCCAGCAGTTTAGCGGCGGGCTGGGTGAACACTGAAGCTTTCTTT. This codes for CASSLAAGWVNTEAFF.

The genes are TRBV13 and TRBJ1-2, with 7 positions matching TRBD1. Per germline, CDR1 PRHDT and CDR2 FYEKMQ (reference sequence). V was clipped by 2 bases and J by 5 bases; unmatched bases: 8. The length of the CDR3 is 15 residues. CDR3: CASSLNPRGNYGYTF. The CDR3 DNA reads as TGTGCCAGCAGCTTAAATCCCAGGGGGAATTATGGCTACACCTTC.

This chain uses TRBV29-1 with TRBJ2-7; 7 nucleotides line up with TRBD2. Germline CDR1 SQVTM, CDR2 ANQGSEA. With V trimmed by 4 bases and J by 2 bases, 5 bases remained unmatched. This CDR3 comprises 13 residues. The CDR3 is CSVVLAGAYEQYF. As DNA, the CDR3 is TGCAGCGTTGTTCTGGCGGGGGCCTACGAGCAGTACTTC.

This clonotype came up a few times. The chain employs TRBV5-1 and TRBJ2-1; no clear D. This CDR3 has 13 residues. V gave up 7 bases and J gave up 8 bases, with 16 bases separating them. Per germline, CDR1 SGHRS and CDR2 YFSETQ. The chain's CDR3 is CASSATPTYEQFF. CDR3 nucleotides: TGCGCCAGCTCGGCAACCCCCACCTATGAGCAGTTCTTC.

This clonotype has at least ten counts. This chain links TRBV29-1 with TRBJ2-1; TRBD1 aligns across 7 bases. The CDR3 extends over 16 amino acids. Germline V gives CDR1 SQVTM, CDR2 ANQGSEA. The V and J ends lost 1 base and 8 bases, in that order; junction bases with no gene match: 14. The CDR3 is CSVEGTGDGSFYEQFF. CDR3 bases: TGCAGCGTTGAAGGTACAGGGGACGGTTCCTTCTATGAGCAGTTCTTC.

The chain carries TRBV4-1 and TRBJ2-3, with D tentatively TRBD2 (6 bases). CDR3 length: 18 residues. V lost 8 bases and J lost 3, with 27 bases in between. The germline CDR1 and CDR2 sequences are MGHRA and YSYEKL. The CDR3 region is CASGISLEGPEVTDTQYF. In DNA, the CDR3 is TGCGCCAGCGGGATTAGTTTGGAGGGACCCGAGGTGACAGATACGCAGTATTTT.

This clonotype was seen a few times. The chain couples TRBV2 to TRBJ1-5; D is unresolved. Per germline, CDR1 SNHLY and CDR2 FYNNEI. Trimming removed 3 bases at V and 6 bases at J, with 15 bases between. This CDR3 is built from 15 residues. The CDR3 here is CASSDRTKSRQPQHF. CDR3 nucleotide sequence: TGTGCCAGCAGTGATCGGACGAAAAGCCGTCAGCCCCAGCATTTT.